These 27 T cell receptor beta chains originate from one sample sequenced in a study of cytomegalovirus exposure and HLA in healthy donors (dated by TCRdb to the late 2010s). Library creation used the immunoSEQ multiplex PCR assay. The multiplex PCR relied on a mix of 60 forward primers for TCR Vbeta segments and 13 reverse primers for TCR Jbeta segments. The immuneACCESS repertoire file appears here via TCRdb, limited to in-frame rearrangements. These files lack a portion of the clones; in checked studies, under half of the deficit traces to unresolved V genes, and the cause of the others is not known. This sample is represented by 160,000 or so clones; roughly 79% of them were singletons. 4% to 5% of the sample goes to the ten largest clones. The sequenced material came from PBMCs. These receptors all stem from a woman aged 18-29 years in good health and CMV-seropositive.

The V call is TRBV11-1, the J call TRBJ2-3; tentatively, D is TRBD2 (5 bases). The CDR3 totals 15 residues. Trimming pared 3 bases from V and 4 bases from J, leaving 14 bases between. Germline V gene lookup returns CDR1 SGHAT and CDR2 FQDESV (reference sequence). The CDR3 region has the DNA TGTGCCAGCAGCTTCGGGCGGGTCAGGCCAGATACGCAGTATTTT. Its protein product is CASSFGRVRPDTQYF.

This sequence joins TRBV5-1 and TRBJ2-3; D might be TRBD1 (6 bases). CDR3 length: 15 amino acids. The ends were cut back, 4 bases at V and 1 base at J, with 13 bases in the middle. Germline V lookup: CDR1 SGHRS, CDR2 YFSETQ. The CDR3 bases are TGCGCCAGCAGCCCCCGGGACACTCGCACAGATACGCAGTATTTT. It specifies CASSPRDTRTDTQYF.

This chain links TRBV11-2 with TRBJ2-3, with 10 bases aligning to TRBD1. The junction had 2 bases not matched to a gene; V was cut back by 1 base and J by 7 bases. CDR1 is SGHAT and CDR2 is FQNNGV in the germline V gene. The CDR3 length is 14 residues. CDR3 nucleotides: TGTGCCAGCAGCTTAGGACAGGGGGCGCATACGCAGTATTTT. As protein: CASSLGQGAHTQYF.

As DNA, the CDR3 is TGTGCCAGCTCACCCGGGGTACAGGGAGAATATGGCTACACCTTC. As protein: CASSPGVQGEYGYTF. The chain has TRBV18 and TRBJ1-2, with D maybe TRBD1 (6 bases). The CDR3 spans 15 residues. Trimming stripped 3 bases from V and 5 bases from J, with 16 bases between. Per germline, CDR1 KGHSH and CDR2 LQKENI.

The chain has TRBV30 and TRBJ2-5; 8 nucleotides line up with TRBD2. The CDR3 is 11 amino acids. The V segment lost 4 bases and the J segment 7 bases; nucleotides outside the gene matches: 2. Germline V lookup: CDR1 GTSNPN, CDR2 SVGIG (reference sequence). The CDR3 loop is CAWTGGGTQYF. For the CDR3, the DNA is TGTGCCTGGACCGGGGGGGGGACCCAGTACTTC.

This chain links TRBV2 with TRBJ1-3; unclear D gene. The CDR3 runs 15 residues. Germline V gene data show CDR1 as SNHLY and CDR2 as FYNNEI. The germline V and J ends were trimmed by 0 bases and 0 bases, with 6 bases remaining between them. The CDR3 DNA is TGTGCCAGCAGTGAAGCAGAGTACTCTGGAAACACCATATATTTT. It encodes CASSEAEYSGNTIYF.

This clone was counted once. The V and J genes are TRBV5-1 and TRBJ2-5; TRBD1 is a possible D gene (6 bases). This CDR3 is built from 15 residues. The V gene's germline CDR1 is SGHRS and CDR2 YFSETQ. Trimming removed 4 bases at V and 0 bases at J, with 13 bases between. The DNA for the CDR3 is TGCGCCAGCAGCGTGGACAGTCTGTACCAAGAGACCCAGTACTTC. Translating gives CASSVDSLYQETQYF.

The chain combines TRBV4-1 with TRBJ2-7; D might be TRBD1 (5 bases). CDR1 MGHRA and CDR2 YSYEKL come from the germline V gene. Trimming pared 0 bases from V and 6 bases from J, leaving 12 bases between. The CDR3 consists of 14 residues. The CDR3 here is CASSQESGRVEQYF. CDR3 sequence (DNA): TGCGCCAGCAGCCAAGAGTCCGGCAGGGTCGAGCAGTACTTC.

The DNA for the CDR3 is TGTGCCAGCAGCTTCTCAGGGGGGCAAGAGACCCAGTACTTC. It yields the protein CASSFSGGQETQYF. The chain couples TRBV11-2 to TRBJ2-5; maybe TRBD1 (7 bases). The CDR3 is 14 residues long. The V end was cut by 3 bases, the J end by 2 bases, with 10 bases between. In germline, CDR1 is SGHAT, CDR2 FQNNGV.

This chain links TRBV9 with TRBJ2-7; 9 positions agree with TRBD1. Germline V gene data show CDR1 as SGDLS and CDR2 as YYNGEE. The ends lost 5 bases at V and 5 bases at J; junction bases unmatched: 5. This CDR3 is built from 13 residues. CDR3 loop: CASSRDRDHEQYF. CDR3 nucleotides: TGTGCCAGCAGTCGGGACAGGGACCACGAGCAGTACTTC. The variable domain in full, with the rest retrieved from reference TRBV9 and TRBJ2-7, is DSGVTQTPKHLITATGQRVTLRCSPRSGDLSVYWYQQSLDQGLQFLIQYYNGEERAKGNILERFSAQQFPDLHSELNLSSLELGDSALYFCASSRDRDHEQYFGPGTRLTVT.

The gene calls are TRBV6-6 and TRBJ2-1, with TRBD2 as a possible D gene (6 bases). This CDR3 spans 14 amino acids. V was cut by 3 bases and J by 6 bases, with 12 bases left in between. The germline V gene has CDR1 MNHNY and CDR2 SVGAGI (reference sequence). CDR3 sequence (DNA): TGTGCCAGCAGTTATCGCCCGGAGGGCAATGAGCAGTTCTTC. Its translation is CASSYRPEGNEQFF.

The chain joins TRBV27 to TRBJ2-7; 11 positions agree with TRBD1. Germline V CDR1 and CDR2: MNHEY, SMNVEV (reference sequence). This CDR3 comprises 15 residues. Trimming cost V 10 bases and J 6 bases; bases outside gene matches: 14. CDR3 sequence reads: CATNLWDRGNAEQYF. In DNA form, the CDR3 reads TGTGCCACGAACTTATGGGACAGGGGGAATGCCGAGCAGTACTTC.

J is TRBJ2-1 and V is TRBV15, with TRBD2 matching 8 bases. The CDR3 has 16 residues. The germline gives CDR1 LNHNV, CDR2 YYDKDF (reference sequence). Trimming took 8 bases from V and 8 from J; bases not matched to a gene: 17. CDR3 residues: CATRWGAGASPHEQFF. CDR3 nucleotide sequence: TGTGCCACCCGCTGGGGAGCGGGGGCCTCCCCCCATGAGCAGTTCTTC.

The chain has TRBV6-5 and TRBJ2-1, with unresolved D. Per germline, CDR1 MNHEY and CDR2 SVGAGI. The CDR3 runs 11 residues. V was trimmed by 3 bases and J by 10 bases, leaving 7 bases between them. CDR3 coding DNA: TGTGCCAGCAGTTATAACAGCGAGCAGTTCTTC. Its translation: CASSYNSEQFF.

The V call is TRBV7-9, the J call TRBJ2-3; 7 nucleotides agree with TRBD2. V was clipped by 4 bases and J by 2 bases; unmatched bases: 9. The CDR3 contains 16 residues. Per the germline V gene, CDR1 is SEHNR and CDR2 is FQNEAQ (reference sequence). In DNA, the CDR3 is TGTGCCAGCAGCTCTCTAAGCGGGGAGCCCACAGATACGCAGTATTTT. This translates into CASSSLSGEPTDTQYF.

V gene TRBV7-2 combines with J gene TRBJ2-5; D possibly corresponds to TRBD2 (6 bases). CDR1 SGHTA and CDR2 FQGNSA come from the germline V gene. The CDR3 totals 14 residues. The V end was cut by 1 base, the J end by 3 bases, with 9 bases between. The CDR3 protein is CASSLVGGKETQYF. CDR3 coding DNA: TGTGCCAGCAGCTTAGTGGGAGGAAAAGAGACCCAGTACTTC.

There are a few counts of this clone. The J gene is TRBJ1-1, the V gene TRBV6-6; maybe TRBD1 (5 bases). CDR3 length equals 13 residues. Germline CDR1 is MNHNY and CDR2 is SVGAGI (reference sequence). The V end lost 2 bases, the J end lost 6 bases, and 10 bases lay between the germline ends. CDR3 sequence (DNA): TGTGCCAGCAGTTACGTGGGGGGAGCTGAAGCTTTCTTT. Protein product: CASSYVGGAEAFF.

This clone was detected once. This chain connects TRBV19 to TRBJ1-5; no clear D gene. The CDR3 spans 15 residues. Trimming pared 3 bases from V and 2 bases from J, leaving 11 bases between. CDR1 LNHDA and CDR2 SQIVND come from the germline V gene (reference sequence). The CDR3 loop is CASSIMRIGNQPQHF. The CDR3 DNA reads as TGTGCCAGTAGTATCATGAGGATAGGCAATCAGCCCCAGCATTTT.

The chain carries TRBV9 and TRBJ2-7; 9 bases are shared with TRBD2. With 2 bases clipped from V and 2 bases from J, the junction kept 5 bases outside the gene matches. The CDR3 extends over 15 amino acids. CDR1 SGDLS and CDR2 YYNGEE come from the germline V gene. Here the CDR3 reads CASSVSGGNTYEQYF. In nucleotides, the CDR3 is TGTGCCAGCAGCGTGAGCGGGGGGAATACCTACGAGCAGTACTTC. Combining the CDR3 with reference TRBV9 and TRBJ2-7 gives the whole variable domain DSGVTQTPKHLITATGQRVTLRCSPRSGDLSVYWYQQSLDQGLQFLIQYYNGEERAKGNILERFSAQQFPDLHSELNLSSLELGDSALYFCASSVSGGNTYEQYFGPGTRLTVT.

The V gene is TRBV19, the J gene TRBJ1-1, with unresolved D. The germline V and J ends were trimmed by 1 base and 7 bases, with 10 bases remaining between them. This CDR3 spans 13 amino acids. The V gene's germline CDR1 is LNHDA and CDR2 SQIVND (reference sequence). The CDR3 region is CASSIVGGNEAFF. The CDR3 DNA reads as TGTGCCAGTAGTATAGTAGGAGGAAATGAAGCTTTCTTT.

J is TRBJ2-5 and V is TRBV11-1, with D possibly matching TRBD2 (6 bases). V was trimmed by 1 base and J by 4 bases, leaving 16 bases between them. The CDR3 spans 16 residues. In germline, CDR1 is SGHAT, CDR2 FQDESV (reference sequence). The CDR3 nucleotides read TGTGCCAGCAGCTTAGACGCGGGGCCGAGAGGAGAGACCCAGTACTTC. Its translation: CASSLDAGPRGETQYF.

V usage is TRBV11-2 and J usage is TRBJ1-6; D possibly corresponds to TRBD1 (5 bases). Germline V gives CDR1 SGHAT, CDR2 FQNNGV. The CDR3 extends over 14 amino acids. The germline V and J ends were trimmed by 1 base and 7 bases, with 8 bases remaining between them. CDR3: CASSLGQTNSPLHF. The CDR3 DNA is TGTGCCAGCAGCTTAGGACAGACCAATTCACCCCTCCACTTT.

This chain links TRBV5-1 with TRBJ1-2; 7 bases agree with TRBD1. The V gene end was trimmed by 2 bases and the J gene end by 6 bases; junction bases not matched to a gene: 16. Germline V lookup: CDR1 SGHRS, CDR2 YFSETQ. This CDR3 comprises 17 residues. In nucleotides, the CDR3 is TGCGCCAGCAGCTTAGGACAGGCCGGCGGAACAGAGGATGGCTACACCTTC. It yields the protein CASSLGQAGGTEDGYTF.

This clone turned up a few times. The genes are TRBV21-1 and TRBJ1-5. TRBV21-1 is a recognized pseudogene. This CDR3 is built from 20 residues. For the CDR3, the DNA is TGTGCCAGCAGCATCCGGGAGGTGACACTTGCTACTCTTAGCAATCAGCCCCAGCATTTT. This translates into CASSIREVTLATLSNQPQHF.

This chain uses TRBV5-6 with TRBJ1-4; no clear D. CDR3 length: 15 residues. Looked up from germline, CDR1 is SGHDT and CDR2 is YYEEEE. V was shortened by 0 bases and J by 7 bases, with 13 bases between the two germline ends. In nucleotides, the CDR3 is TGTGCCAGCAGCTTGGAGCAGCTCGGGAGTGAAAAACTGTTTTTT. This codes for CASSLEQLGSEKLFF.

This clone has a handful of counts. The chain combines TRBV6-6 with TRBJ2-7; TRBD2 matches 12 bases. After removal of 6 bases from V and 2 bases from J, the junction contained 5 bases not matched to a gene. The CDR3 covers 15 residues. CDR1 and CDR2 from the germline V gene are MNHNY and SVGAGI (reference sequence). This CDR3 is CASSRLAGETYEQYF. The CDR3 DNA is TGTGCCAGCAGCAGACTAGCGGGGGAAACCTACGAGCAGTACTTC.

The genes are TRBV4-2 and TRBJ2-3; TRBD1 might be the D (5 bases). There are 17 residues in the CDR3. Trimming took off 3 bases at V and 0 bases at J, with 16 bases between the two ends. Germline loops: CDR1 LGHNA, CDR2 YNFKEQ. The CDR3 region is CASSQLKGPQSTDTQYF. Written as DNA, the CDR3 is TGTGCCAGCAGCCAGCTAAAGGGGCCACAGAGCACAGATACGCAGTATTTT.